This TCR beta chain is drawn from a study of technical replicates of blood from a few donors. The V gene's germline CDR1 is SEHNR and CDR2 FQNEAQ (reference sequence). This CDR3 region has 17 residues. The V and J ends lost 1 base and 2 bases, in that order; junction bases with no gene match: 8. Sequenced by immunoSEQ multiplex PCR; TCRdb stores in-frame clones only, minus some. The data hold some 87,000 clones, with just under 95% observed a single time. This clone was observed a single time. Material for sequencing was T cells isolated from PBMCs. V and J are TRBV7-9 and TRBJ1-3; 7 bases fit TRBD1. The source is a human donor in good health. CDR3 sequence: CASSLGGQLPTGNTIYF. The CDR3 DNA reads TGTGCCAGCAGCTTAGGGGGACAGCTACCCACTGGAAACACCATATATTTT.